One TCR beta chain is described in this entry. The data belong to a study of technical replicates of blood from a few donors. The protocol was immunoSEQ multiplex PCR, while the TCRdb copy is restricted to in-frame clones and leaves out a portion. The profile shows approximately 51,000 clones, around 93% of them singletons. Looked up from germline, CDR1 is SEHNR and CDR2 is FQNEAQ (reference sequence). With 3 bases removed from V and 0 bases from J, the gap between germline ends came to 14 bases. CDR3 size: 16 residues. The chain employs TRBV7-9 and TRBJ1-2; possibly TRBD1 for D (5 bases). Sequencing input: PBMCs. This receptor was identified in a human donor in good health. Some clones in this sample may be carry-over from other donors' samples. Here the CDR3 reads CASSFKGSGPNYGYTF. The CDR3 DNA is TGTGCCAGCAGCTTCAAGGGATCAGGGCCTAACTATGGCTACACCTTC.